These T cell receptor beta chains were read from a single sample in a study of cytomegalovirus exposure and HLA in healthy donors. Measured with immunoSEQ multiplex PCR; TCRdb has only the in-frame clones, and not every one. The data show roughly 100,000 clones, about a tenth seen once. The sequencing sample was made of PBMCs. These receptor sequences come from a man over 45 in good health and CMV-seropositive. Each CDR3 is given without its conserved first and last residue.

cdr3_aa: ANLLEGYNEQF; v_call: TRBV7-3; j_call: TRBJ2-1
cdr3_aa: ASILGGGVPYNEQF; v_call: TRBV28; j_call: TRBJ2-1
cdr3_aa: ASTGQGPHEQY; v_call: TRBV6-1; j_call: TRBJ2-7
cdr3_aa: ASSTLGTAYEQY; v_call: TRBV19; j_call: TRBJ2-7
cdr3_aa: ASSQDPGNSNQPQH; v_call: TRBV4-1; j_call: TRBJ1-5
cdr3_aa: ASSLVDSEETQY; v_call: TRBV7-9; j_call: TRBJ2-5
cdr3_aa: ASSLPAGQGAGANVLT; v_call: TRBV7-9; j_call: TRBJ2-6
cdr3_aa: ASTRTGTGLFSLH; v_call: TRBV28; j_call: TRBJ1-6
cdr3_aa: ASAKQGLGTYEQY; v_call: TRBV5-6; j_call: TRBJ2-7
cdr3_aa: ASSSIENTGELF; v_call: TRBV7-6; j_call: TRBJ2-2
cdr3_aa: ASSQDRGLAGGSDTQY; v_call: TRBV4-2; j_call: TRBJ2-3
cdr3_aa: ASSRGHPDYGYT; v_call: TRBV5-1; j_call: TRBJ1-2
cdr3_aa: ASRTDRTLYGYT; v_call: TRBV6-1; j_call: TRBJ1-2
cdr3_aa: ASSLDRGPRLNEQY; v_call: TRBV5-6; j_call: TRBJ2-7
cdr3_aa: ASSLAPGSSYNEQF; v_call: TRBV5-1; j_call: TRBJ2-1
cdr3_aa: ASSQDRVGPTDTQY; v_call: TRBV5-1; j_call: TRBJ2-3
cdr3_aa: SVRTSGASSYNEQF; v_call: TRBV29-1; j_call: TRBJ2-1
cdr3_aa: ASSSKVRGDSNQPQH; v_call: TRBV19; j_call: TRBJ1-5
cdr3_aa: AISDFDRGHGYT; v_call: TRBV10-3; j_call: TRBJ1-2
cdr3_aa: ASSLTRDYGYT; v_call: TRBV5-1; j_call: TRBJ1-2
cdr3_aa: ASSRTQGSNQPQH; v_call: TRBV6-5; j_call: TRBJ1-5
cdr3_aa: ASSSRLAGLVEQY; v_call: TRBV11-1; j_call: TRBJ2-7
cdr3_aa: ASTSQGSYGYT; v_call: TRBV19; j_call: TRBJ1-2
cdr3_aa: ASSLSGGYGYT; v_call: TRBV5-4; j_call: TRBJ1-2
cdr3_aa: ASIRDEKLF; v_call: TRBV2; j_call: TRBJ1-4
cdr3_aa: ASERGGAGEFYEQY; v_call: TRBV5-1; j_call: TRBJ2-7
cdr3_aa: ASSMGRLLNSPLH; v_call: TRBV19; j_call: TRBJ1-6
cdr3_aa: AWVTGSPGANVLT; v_call: TRBV30; j_call: TRBJ2-6
cdr3_aa: ASSANSGRKSDEQY; v_call: TRBV7-8; j_call: TRBJ2-7
cdr3_aa: ASSLWGSGSYEQY; v_call: TRBV27; j_call: TRBJ2-7
cdr3_aa: AWNWRGLEYNEQF; v_call: TRBV30; j_call: TRBJ2-1
cdr3_aa: ASRTSAQETQY; v_call: TRBV27; j_call: TRBJ2-5
cdr3_aa: SSCEGGTLYNEQF; v_call: TRBV29-1; j_call: TRBJ2-1
cdr3_aa: ASSFQGDTNEQF; v_call: TRBV28; j_call: TRBJ2-1
cdr3_aa: ASSSQAGTSANTDTQY; v_call: TRBV5-1; j_call: TRBJ2-3
cdr3_aa: ASDQTSDSSNQPQH; v_call: TRBV23-1; j_call: TRBJ1-5
cdr3_aa: ASSPPGNEQF; v_call: TRBV27; j_call: TRBJ2-1
cdr3_aa: ASSSGDSSNSPLH; v_call: TRBV5-1; j_call: TRBJ1-6
cdr3_aa: ASTMNRGGPGLTEAF; v_call: TRBV19; j_call: TRBJ1-1
cdr3_aa: ASSWRDPHEKLF; v_call: TRBV19; j_call: TRBJ1-4
cdr3_aa: ASSSPSTSGSTDTQY; v_call: TRBV28; j_call: TRBJ2-3
cdr3_aa: ASSTLGQETQY; v_call: TRBV7-9; j_call: TRBJ2-5
cdr3_aa: ASSEYFPGDNEQF; v_call: TRBV25-1; j_call: TRBJ2-1
cdr3_aa: ASSEPGTSVYNEQF; v_call: TRBV25-1; j_call: TRBJ2-1
cdr3_aa: ASSNDRGYEQY; v_call: TRBV11-2; j_call: TRBJ2-7
cdr3_aa: ASSYKGGYGYT; v_call: TRBV6-5; j_call: TRBJ1-2
cdr3_aa: ASRLTSTVGVHNSPLH; v_call: TRBV27; j_call: TRBJ1-6